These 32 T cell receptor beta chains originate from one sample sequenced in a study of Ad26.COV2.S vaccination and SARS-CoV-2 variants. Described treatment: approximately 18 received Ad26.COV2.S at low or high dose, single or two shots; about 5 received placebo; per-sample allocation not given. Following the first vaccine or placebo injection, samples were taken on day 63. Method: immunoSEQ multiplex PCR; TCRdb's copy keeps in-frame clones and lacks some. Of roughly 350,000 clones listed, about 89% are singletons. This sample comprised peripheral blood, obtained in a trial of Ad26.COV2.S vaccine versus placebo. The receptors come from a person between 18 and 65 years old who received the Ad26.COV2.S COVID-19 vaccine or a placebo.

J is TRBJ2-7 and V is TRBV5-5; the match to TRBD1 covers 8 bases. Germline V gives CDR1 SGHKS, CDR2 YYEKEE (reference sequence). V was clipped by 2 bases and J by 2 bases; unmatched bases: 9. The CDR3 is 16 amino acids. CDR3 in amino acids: CASSLRTGLTTYEQYF. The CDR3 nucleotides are TGTGCCAGCAGCTTAAGGACAGGGCTGACTACCTACGAGCAGTACTTC.

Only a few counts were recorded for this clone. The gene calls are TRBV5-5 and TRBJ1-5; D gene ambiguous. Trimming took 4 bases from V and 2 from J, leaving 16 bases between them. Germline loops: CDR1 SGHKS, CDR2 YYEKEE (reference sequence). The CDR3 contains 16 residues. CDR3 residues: CASSPRPGSGNQPQHF. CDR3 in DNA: TGTGCCAGCAGCCCCCGGCCGGGGAGTGGCAATCAGCCCCAGCATTTT.

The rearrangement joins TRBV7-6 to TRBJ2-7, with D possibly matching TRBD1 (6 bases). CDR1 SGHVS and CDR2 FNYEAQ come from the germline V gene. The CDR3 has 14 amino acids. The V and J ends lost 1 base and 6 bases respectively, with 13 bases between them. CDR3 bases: TGTGCCAGCAGCTTAGTGCACAGGGAATTCGAGCAGTACTTC. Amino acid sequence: CASSLVHREFEQYF.

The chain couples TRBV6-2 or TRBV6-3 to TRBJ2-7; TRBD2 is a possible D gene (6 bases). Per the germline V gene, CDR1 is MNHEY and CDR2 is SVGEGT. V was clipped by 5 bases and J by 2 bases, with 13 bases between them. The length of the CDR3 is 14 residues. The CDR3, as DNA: TGTGCCAGCAGTCGGGGGTTAGGTACCTACGAGCAGTACTTC. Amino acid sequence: CASSRGLGTYEQYF.

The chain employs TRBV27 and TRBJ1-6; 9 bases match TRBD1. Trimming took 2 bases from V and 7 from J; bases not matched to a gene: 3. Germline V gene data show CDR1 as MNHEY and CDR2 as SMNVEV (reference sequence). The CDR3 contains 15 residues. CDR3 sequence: CASSLGDRGNSPLHF. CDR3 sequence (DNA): TGTGCCAGCAGTTTAGGAGACAGGGGGAATTCACCCCTCCACTTT.

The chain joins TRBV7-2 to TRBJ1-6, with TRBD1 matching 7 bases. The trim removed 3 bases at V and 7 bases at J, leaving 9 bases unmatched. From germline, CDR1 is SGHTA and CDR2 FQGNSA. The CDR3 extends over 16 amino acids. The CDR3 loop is CASSFSGTERNSPLHF. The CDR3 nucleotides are TGTGCCAGCAGCTTCTCCGGGACAGAGAGGAATTCACCCCTCCACTTT.

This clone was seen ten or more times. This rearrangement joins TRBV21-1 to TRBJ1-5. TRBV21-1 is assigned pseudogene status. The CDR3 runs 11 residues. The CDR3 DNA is TGTGCCAGCAGCCGGTGGGAGCCCCAGCATTTT. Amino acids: CASSRWEPQHF.

The CDR3 DNA reads as TGTGCCAGCAGTGATTGGACAGGGCACGATGAGCAGTTCTTC. This gives the protein CASSDWTGHDEQFF. The chain has TRBV2 and TRBJ2-1; 8 bases line up with TRBD1. J gave up 8 bases and V 3 bases, and 6 bases lay outside the gene matches. Germline lookup yields CDR1 SNHLY and CDR2 FYNNEI. This CDR3 region has 14 residues.

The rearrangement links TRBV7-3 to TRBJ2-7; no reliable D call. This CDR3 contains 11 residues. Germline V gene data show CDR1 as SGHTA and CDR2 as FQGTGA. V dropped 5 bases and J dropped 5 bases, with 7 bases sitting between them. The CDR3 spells CASSPRDEQYF. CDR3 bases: TGTGCCAGCAGCCCAAGGGACGAGCAGTACTTC.

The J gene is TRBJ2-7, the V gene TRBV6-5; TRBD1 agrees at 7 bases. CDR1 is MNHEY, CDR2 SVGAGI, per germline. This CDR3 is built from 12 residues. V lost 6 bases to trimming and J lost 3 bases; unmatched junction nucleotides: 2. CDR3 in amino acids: CASRDRNYEQYF. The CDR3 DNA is TGTGCCAGCAGGGACAGGAACTACGAGCAGTACTTC.

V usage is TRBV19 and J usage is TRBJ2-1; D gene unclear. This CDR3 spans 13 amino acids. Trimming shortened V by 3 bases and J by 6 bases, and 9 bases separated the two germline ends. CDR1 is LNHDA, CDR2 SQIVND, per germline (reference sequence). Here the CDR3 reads CASSISKPNEQFF. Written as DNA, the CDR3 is TGTGCCAGTAGTATTTCAAAACCCAATGAGCAGTTCTTC.

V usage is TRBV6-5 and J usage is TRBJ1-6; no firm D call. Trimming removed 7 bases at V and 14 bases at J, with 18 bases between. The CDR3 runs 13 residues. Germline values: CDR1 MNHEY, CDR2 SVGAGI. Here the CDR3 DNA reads TGTGCCAGCAAGGCAGAAGCCGTTATTTCCCTCCACTTT. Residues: CASKAEAVISLHF.

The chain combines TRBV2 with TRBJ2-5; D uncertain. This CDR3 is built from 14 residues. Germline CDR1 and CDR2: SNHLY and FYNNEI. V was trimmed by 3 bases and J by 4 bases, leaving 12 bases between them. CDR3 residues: CASSDSVPRETQYF. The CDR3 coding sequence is TGTGCCAGCAGTGACTCCGTACCGAGAGAGACCCAGTACTTC.

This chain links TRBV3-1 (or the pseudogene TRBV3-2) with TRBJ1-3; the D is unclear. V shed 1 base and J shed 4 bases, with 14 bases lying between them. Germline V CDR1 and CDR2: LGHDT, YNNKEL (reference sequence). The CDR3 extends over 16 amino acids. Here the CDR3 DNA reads TGTGCCAGCAGCCAAGTTAGAAGGGCGCCCGGAAACACCATATATTTT. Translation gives CASSQVRRAPGNTIYF.

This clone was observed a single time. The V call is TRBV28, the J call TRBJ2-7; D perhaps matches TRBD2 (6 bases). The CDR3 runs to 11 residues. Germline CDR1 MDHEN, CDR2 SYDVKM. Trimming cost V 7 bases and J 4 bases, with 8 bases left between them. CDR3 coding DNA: TGTGCCAGCAATGGGAGGTACGAGCAGTACTTC. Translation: CASNGRYEQYF.

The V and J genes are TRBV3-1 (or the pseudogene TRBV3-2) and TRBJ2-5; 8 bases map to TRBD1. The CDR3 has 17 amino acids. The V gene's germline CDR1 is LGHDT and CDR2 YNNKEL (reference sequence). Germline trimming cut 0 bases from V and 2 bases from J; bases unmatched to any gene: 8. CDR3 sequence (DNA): TGTGCCAGCAGCCAAGATCACCGACAGGGGATACAAGAGACCCAGTACTTC. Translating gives CASSQDHRQGIQETQYF.

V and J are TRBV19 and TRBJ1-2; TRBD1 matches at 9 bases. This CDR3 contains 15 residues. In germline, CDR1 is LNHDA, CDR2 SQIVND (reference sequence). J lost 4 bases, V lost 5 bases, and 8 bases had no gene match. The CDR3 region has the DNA TGTGCCAGTAGTCCTCAAGGACAGGGGCCCTATGGCTACACCTTC. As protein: CASSPQGQGPYGYTF.

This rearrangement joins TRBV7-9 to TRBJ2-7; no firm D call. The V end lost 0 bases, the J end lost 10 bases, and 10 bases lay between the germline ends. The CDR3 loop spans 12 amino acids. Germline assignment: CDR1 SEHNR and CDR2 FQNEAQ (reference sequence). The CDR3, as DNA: TGTGCCAGCAGCTTAGCTTCGACGATACAGTACTTC. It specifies CASSLASTIQYF. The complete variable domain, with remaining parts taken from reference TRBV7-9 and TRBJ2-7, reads DTGVSQNPRHKITKRGQNVTFRCDPISEHNRLYWYRQTLGQGPEFLTYFQNEAQLEKSRLLSDRFSAERPKGSFSTLEIQRTEQGDSAMYLCASSLASTIQYFGPGTRLTVT.

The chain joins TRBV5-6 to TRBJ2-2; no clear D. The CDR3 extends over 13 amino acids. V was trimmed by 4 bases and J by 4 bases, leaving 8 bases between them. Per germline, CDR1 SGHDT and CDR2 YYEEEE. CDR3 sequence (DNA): TGTGCCAGCAGCGGCCGGTCCACCGGGGAGCTGTTTTTT. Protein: CASSGRSTGELFF.

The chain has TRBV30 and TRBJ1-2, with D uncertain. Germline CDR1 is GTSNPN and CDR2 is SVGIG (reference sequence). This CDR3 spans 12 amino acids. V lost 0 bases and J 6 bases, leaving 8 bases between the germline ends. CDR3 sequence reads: CAWSVGENGYTF. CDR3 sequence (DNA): TGTGCCTGGAGTGTCGGGGAAAATGGCTACACCTTC.

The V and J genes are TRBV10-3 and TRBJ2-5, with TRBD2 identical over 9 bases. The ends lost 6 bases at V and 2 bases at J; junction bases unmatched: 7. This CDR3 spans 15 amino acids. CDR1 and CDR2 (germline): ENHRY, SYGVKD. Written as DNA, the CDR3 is TGTGCCATCAGCCCCTCCAGCGGGGGGCAAGAGACCCAGTACTTC. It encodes CAISPSSGGQETQYF.

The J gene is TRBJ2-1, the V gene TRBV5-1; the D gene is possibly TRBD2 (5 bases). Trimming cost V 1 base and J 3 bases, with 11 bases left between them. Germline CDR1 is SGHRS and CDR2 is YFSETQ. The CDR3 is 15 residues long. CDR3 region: CASSLIGLDYNEQFF. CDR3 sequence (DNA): TGCGCCAGCAGCTTGATCGGACTGGACTACAATGAGCAGTTCTTC.

The CDR3 nucleotides read TGTGCCAGCAGCTTCAACACTCAGCCCCAGCATTTT. Translated: CASSFNTQPQHF. The rearrangement uses TRBV7-9 and TRBJ1-5; D is unresolved. The CDR3 runs 12 residues. The germline V gene has CDR1 SEHNR and CDR2 FQNEAQ (reference sequence). V was shortened by 3 bases and J by 6 bases, with 6 bases between the two germline ends.

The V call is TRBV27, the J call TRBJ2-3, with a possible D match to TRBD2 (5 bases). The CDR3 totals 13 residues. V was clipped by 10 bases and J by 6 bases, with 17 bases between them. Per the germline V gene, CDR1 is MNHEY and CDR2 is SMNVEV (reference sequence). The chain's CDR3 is CANTGCSIDTQYF. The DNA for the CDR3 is TGTGCCAACACGGGGTGTAGTATTGATACGCAGTATTTT.

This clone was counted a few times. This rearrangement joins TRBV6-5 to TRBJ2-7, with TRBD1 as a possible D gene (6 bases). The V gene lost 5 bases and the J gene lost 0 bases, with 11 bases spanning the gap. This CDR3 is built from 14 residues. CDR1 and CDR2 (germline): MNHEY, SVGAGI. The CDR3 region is CASSRDMVSYEQYF. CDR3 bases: TGTGCCAGCAGTCGGGACATGGTCTCCTACGAGCAGTACTTC.

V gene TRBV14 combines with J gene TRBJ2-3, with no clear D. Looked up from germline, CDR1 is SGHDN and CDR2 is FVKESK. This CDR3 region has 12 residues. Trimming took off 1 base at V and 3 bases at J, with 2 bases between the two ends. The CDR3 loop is CASSQGTDTQYF. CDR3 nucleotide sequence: TGTGCCAGCAGCCAAGGGACAGATACGCAGTATTTT.

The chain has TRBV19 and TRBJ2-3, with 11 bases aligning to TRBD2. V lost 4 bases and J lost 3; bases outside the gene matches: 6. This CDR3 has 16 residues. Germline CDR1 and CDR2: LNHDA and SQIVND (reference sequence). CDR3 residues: CASSSGTSGPTDTQYF. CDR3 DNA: TGTGCCAGTAGTAGCGGGACTAGCGGTCCAACAGATACGCAGTATTTT.

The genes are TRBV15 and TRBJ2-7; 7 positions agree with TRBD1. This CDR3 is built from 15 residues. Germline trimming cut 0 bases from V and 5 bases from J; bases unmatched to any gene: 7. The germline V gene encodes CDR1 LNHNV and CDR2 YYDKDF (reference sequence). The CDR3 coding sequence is TGTGCCACCAGCAGAGATCGAGGGCAGGGGGACGAGCAGTACTTC. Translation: CATSRDRGQGDEQYF. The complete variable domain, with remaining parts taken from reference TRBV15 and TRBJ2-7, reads DAMVIQNPRYQVTQFGKPVTLSCSQTLNHNVMYWYQQKSSQAPKLLFHYYDKDFNNEADTPDNFQSRRPNTSFCFLDIRSPGLGDTAMYLCATSRDRGQGDEQYFGPGTRLTVT.

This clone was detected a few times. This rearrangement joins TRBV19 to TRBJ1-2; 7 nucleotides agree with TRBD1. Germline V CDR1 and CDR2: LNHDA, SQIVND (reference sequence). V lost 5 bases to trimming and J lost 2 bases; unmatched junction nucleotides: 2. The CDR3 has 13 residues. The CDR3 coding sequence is TGTGCCAGTAGTGCACAGGGGAACTATGGCTACACCTTC. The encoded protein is CASSAQGNYGYTF.

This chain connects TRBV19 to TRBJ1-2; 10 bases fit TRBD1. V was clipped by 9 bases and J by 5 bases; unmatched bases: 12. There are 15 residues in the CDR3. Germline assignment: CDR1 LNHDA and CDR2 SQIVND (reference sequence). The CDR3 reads CASHDSGTGVYGYTF. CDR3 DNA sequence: TGTGCCAGCCACGACTCCGGGACAGGGGTTTATGGCTACACCTTC.

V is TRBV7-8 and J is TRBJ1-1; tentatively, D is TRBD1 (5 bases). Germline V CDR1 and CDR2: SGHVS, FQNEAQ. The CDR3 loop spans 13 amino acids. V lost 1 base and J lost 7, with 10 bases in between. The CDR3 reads CASSLVAGSEAFF. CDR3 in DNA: TGTGCCAGCAGCTTAGTGGCAGGGAGTGAAGCTTTCTTT.

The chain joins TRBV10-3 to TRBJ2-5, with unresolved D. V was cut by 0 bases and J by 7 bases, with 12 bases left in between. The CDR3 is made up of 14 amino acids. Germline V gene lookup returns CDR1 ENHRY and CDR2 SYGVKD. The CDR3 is CAISESEVVGTQYF. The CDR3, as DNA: TGTGCCATCAGTGAGTCAGAAGTAGTAGGGACCCAGTACTTC.